The 30 T cell receptor beta chains below come from one sample, sequenced in a study of tumor and adjacent non-tumor tissue in lung cancer. This sample's RNA came from whole unsorted tissue. TCRbeta libraries were built with three rounds of nested PCR, modified from ARM-PCR. A single record per CDR3 protein comes from TCRdb applying MiXCR to the multiplex PCR reads. The sample has approximately 100,000 distinct CDR3 sequences; about 75% are singletons. Input material: lung tumor tissue. These receptors came from a woman in her sixties with non-small cell lung cancer.

About this clonotype: A much larger clone is a single base away; this may be a read error. This sequence joins TRBV5-5 and TRBJ2-5; D gene unclear. This CDR3 comprises 16 residues. The germline V gene encodes CDR1 SGHKS and CDR2 YYEKEE (reference sequence). The CDR3 spells CASSGGVFGIQGTQYF. DNA of the CDR3: TGTGCCAGCAGCGGCGGAGTATTCGGCATTCAAGGGACCCAGTACTTC.

Concerning this clonotype: Since a much larger clone is just one base distant, this may be a read error. The chain couples TRBV4-3 to TRBJ2-5; possible D gene TRBD1, 5 bases. V lost 4 bases and J 5 bases, leaving 17 bases between the germline ends. In germline, CDR1 is LGHNA, CDR2 YSLEER. This CDR3 spans 15 amino acids. CDR3 residues: CASSLQFRDNETQYF. The DNA of the CDR3 is TGCGCCAGCAGCCTCCAGTTCAGGGATAACGAGACCCAGTACTTC.

About this clonotype itself: This may come from a read error, since a much larger clone is one base off. The CDR3 DNA reads as TGTGCCAGCAGTCCCTCTGGCGCGTCGGGCACTGAAGCTTTCTTT. Translation: CASSPSGASGTEAFF. The chain joins TRBV6-5 to TRBJ1-1; no clear D gene. V gave up 5 bases and J gave up 4 bases, with 17 bases separating them. The germline V gene has CDR1 MNHEY and CDR2 SVGAGI. There are 15 residues in the CDR3.

Worth noting for this clonotype: At one end the junction does not follow the germline gene, possibly because of a read error. The chain recombines TRBV20-1 with TRBJ1-5; D unresolved. Germline V gene lookup returns CDR1 DFQATT and CDR2 SNEGSKA (reference sequence). CDR3 length: 13 residues. The CDR3: CSARPNTNRPQHF. Written as DNA, the CDR3 is TGCAGTGCTAGACCAAACACTAATCGGCCCCAGCATTTT.

Note on this clonotype: A much larger clone differs by one base, so this may be a read error. This chain uses TRBV4-3 with TRBJ2-5; TRBD2 matches at 7 bases. Germline assignment: CDR1 LGHNA and CDR2 YSLEER. The CDR3 has 13 residues. CDR3 protein: CASTQQRGETQYF. CDR3 DNA sequence: TGCGCCAGCACCCAACAGCGGGGAGAGACCCAGTACTTC.

Points on this clonotype: This may come from a read error, since a much larger clone is one base off. The chain joins TRBV12-3 or TRBV12-4 to TRBJ1-4, with unresolved D. CDR3 length: 14 amino acids. The CDR3 loop is CDSSFQASNEKLFF. As DNA, the CDR3 is TGTGACAGCAGTTTCCAGGCGTCTAATGAAAAACTGTTTTTT.

A note on this clonotype: The junction differs from germline at one of its ends, possibly a read error. V and J are TRBV20-1 and TRBJ2-7, with 7 nucleotides matching TRBD2. Germline loops: CDR1 DFQATT, CDR2 SNEGSKA (reference sequence). CDR3 size: 15 residues. The CDR3 spells CSARKGEGRSYEQYF. In DNA form, the CDR3 reads TGCAGTGCTAGAAAAGGGGAGGGTCGCTCCTACGAGCAGTACTTT.

As for this clonotype: Relative to the germline gene, one junction end is altered; a read error may explain this. The DNA of the CDR3 is TGTGCCAGCAGCCACGGACAGCACGGTATAGCTTCCTTT. Encoded protein: CASSHGQHGIASF. The V call is TRBV7-9, the J call TRBJ1-1, with D possibly matching TRBD1 (6 bases). This CDR3 region has 13 residues. In germline, CDR1 is SEHNR, CDR2 FQNEAQ (reference sequence).

Of note for this clonotype: Sequence at one end of the junction differs from germline and may be a read error. The chain joins TRBV6-2 or TRBV6-3 to TRBJ1-1; a weak D match, TRBD1 (6 bases). Germline CDR1 and CDR2: MNHEY and SVGEGT. This CDR3 contains 14 residues. The CDR3 coding sequence is TGTGCCAGCAATTACCCTACAGGGAGCACTGAAGCTTTCTTT. Translated: CASNYPTGSTEAFF.

As regards this clonotype: A read error may account for a junction end that differs from germline. The gene calls are TRBV12-3 or TRBV12-4 and TRBJ1-4; D might be TRBD1 (5 bases). The CDR3 contains 19 residues. The CDR3 nucleotides are TGTACCAGCAGTTCCCTAATCGACCGGGACCGGGCAACTAATGAAAAACTGTTTTTT. This codes for CTSSSLIDRDRATNEKLFF.

Turning to this clonotype: A much larger clone differs from this one at a single base, so this may be a read error. This sequence joins TRBV28 and TRBJ2-7; 9 bases line up with TRBD1. Germline V gives CDR1 MDHEN, CDR2 SYDVKM. The CDR3 is 15 residues long. The CDR3 spells CTSSSTWTGVNEQYF. The CDR3, as DNA: TGTACCAGCAGTTCGACCTGGACAGGGGTAAACGAGCAGTACTTC.

On this clonotype itself: A read error is possible here, since a much larger clone lies one base away. This rearrangement joins TRBV12-3 or TRBV12-4 to TRBJ2-1, with D possibly TRBD1 on 5 matching bases. The CDR3 covers 15 residues. Trimming stripped 8 bases from V and 8 bases from J, with 22 bases between. The CDR3 DNA follows: TGTGCCAGCTGTGGAGAGGCAGGGCACCTGGATGAGCAGTTCTTC. Encoded protein: CASCGEAGHLDEQFF.

In its sample, this clonotype was seen a few times. The junction shows a germline mismatch at one end, possibly a read error. The gene calls are TRBV28 and TRBJ2-4; unclear D gene. This CDR3 comprises 13 residues. Per the germline V gene, CDR1 is MDHEN and CDR2 is SYDVKM. The CDR3 nucleotides read TGTACCAGCAGTATAGGATTCGGAAACATTCAGTACTTC. Protein sequence: CTSSIGFGNIQYF.

This clonotype was counted ten times or more. This sequence joins TRBV6-2 or TRBV6-3 and TRBJ1-1, with no clear D. The V end lost 6 bases, the J end lost 4 bases, and 9 bases lay between the germline ends. The CDR3 is made up of 12 amino acids. CDR1 and CDR2 from the germline V gene are MNHEY and SVGEGT. Here the CDR3 DNA reads TGTGCCAGCAGCCCCTTTTCCACTGAAGCTTTCTTT. It encodes CASSPFSTEAFF.

The chain has TRBV20-1 and TRBJ1-6, with a weak D call TRBD1 (6 bases). The CDR3 has 17 amino acids. Trimming took 3 bases from V and 2 from J, leaving 17 bases between them. Germline CDR1 reads DFQATT; CDR2 reads SNEGSKA (reference sequence). CDR3 region: CSARRRGTSPYNSPLHF. The CDR3, as DNA: TGCAGTGCTAGGCGGAGGGGGACCAGCCCCTATAATTCACCCCTCCACTTT.

A remark on this clonotype: Since a much larger clone is just one base distant, this may be a read error. V is TRBV6-2 or TRBV6-3 and J is TRBJ2-2; TRBD1 might be the D (6 bases). CDR3 length: 14 residues. Looked up from germline, CDR1 is MNHEY and CDR2 is SVGEGT. CDR3 loop: CAGSYRQVKGELFF. Written as DNA, the CDR3 is TGTGCCGGCAGTTACCGACAGGTTAAAGGGGAGCTGTTTTTT.

This clonotype was counted between two and nine times. At one boundary the junction diverges from the germline segment, which might be a read error. Written as DNA, the CDR3 is TGTGCCAACAGTTTCCTAAGGGGCCTCAATCAGCCCCAGCATTTT. Translation: CANSFLRGLNQPQHF. The rearrangement joins TRBV12-3 or TRBV12-4 to TRBJ1-5; TRBD1 might be the D (5 bases). This CDR3 contains 15 residues.

Judged by abundance, this clonotype is medium-sized. The rearrangement joins TRBV6-2 or TRBV6-3 to TRBJ1-2; TRBD1 might be the D (6 bases). V was trimmed by 0 bases and J by 4 bases, leaving 12 bases between them. The CDR3 spans 15 residues. The germline gives CDR1 MNHEY, CDR2 SVGEGT. CDR3 region: CASSYSPDRPYGYTF. DNA for the CDR3: TGTGCCAGCAGTTACTCACCTGACAGGCCCTATGGCTACACCTTC.

This clonotype was detected a few times. No conserved phenylalanine or tryptophan ends this CDR3, so it is likely a read error. J is TRBJ2-7 and V is TRBV11-2; 9 bases are a match to TRBD2. Germline V gene sequence: CDR1 SGHAT, CDR2 FQNNGV. The CDR3 extends over 15 amino acids. The junction had 7 bases not matched to a gene; V was cut back by 4 bases and J by 3 bases. In nucleotides, the CDR3 is TGTGCCAGCAGCTACGGCATTAGCGGGAGCTACGAGCAGTACCTC. Its translation: CASSYGISGSYEQYL.

On this clonotype: A junction end diverges from the germline sequence, so it may reflect a read error. The rearrangement uses TRBV5-6 and TRBJ2-1; 8 bases match TRBD2. Per germline, CDR1 SGHDT and CDR2 YYEEEE. The CDR3 loop spans 15 amino acids. The CDR3 region has the DNA TGTGTCAGCAGAGTTAGCGGGGCCCCCTACAATCAGCAGTTCTTC. Translating gives CVSRVSGAPYNQQFF.

To note about this clonotype: With a much larger clone just one base away, this may be a read error. The gene calls are TRBV12-3 or TRBV12-4 and TRBJ2-3; D is ambiguous. The CDR3 has 12 amino acids. The CDR3 reads CASRSDGDRQYF. CDR3 sequence (DNA): TGTGCCAGCAGATCCGACGGAGATAGGCAGTATTTT.

Details on this clonotype: At one of its ends the junction is not consistent with the germline gene, which may arise from a read error. This sequence joins TRBV11-3 and TRBJ2-5; a possible D gene is TRBD2 (6 bases). The CDR3 has 14 residues. Germline V gene lookup returns CDR1 SGHNT and CDR2 YENEEA. The CDR3 DNA follows: TGTGGCAGCAAAAGTCGGGAGTCCCGAGAGACCCAGTACTTC. It specifies CGSKSRESRETQYF.

A note on this clonotype: This clone may be a read error of a much larger clone one base away. The genes are TRBV12-3 or TRBV12-4 and TRBJ2-3, with unresolved D. V was pared by 3 bases and J by 10 bases, with 17 bases between. The CDR3 is 14 amino acids. The CDR3 loop is CASSLKVSYNPQYF. CDR3 in DNA: TGTGCCAGCAGTTTGAAGGTATCTTACAATCCGCAGTATTTT.

As for this clonotype: An end of the junction does not agree with germline; a read error may underlie this. This chain connects TRBV29-1 to TRBJ2-7; a possible D gene is TRBD2 (5 bases). Germline values: CDR1 SQVTM, CDR2 ANQGSEA. The CDR3 covers 13 residues. For the CDR3, the DNA is TGTAGCGTTGCGACCGACATCGGGAACAAGCAGTACTTC. This sequence encodes CSVATDIGNKQYF.

The chain couples TRBV4-3 to TRBJ1-1; D remains unclear. V was trimmed by 9 bases and J by 3 bases, leaving 17 bases between them. This CDR3 region has 14 residues. In germline, CDR1 is LGHNA, CDR2 YSLEER. The CDR3 reads CASNQEVGYTEAFF. The CDR3 bases are TGCGCCAGTAACCAAGAGGTCGGGTACACTGAAGCTTTCTTT.

Remarks on this clonotype: One junction end does not reproduce the germline sequence, and a read error may be involved. The genes are TRBV12-3 or TRBV12-4 and TRBJ1-2; D perhaps matches TRBD1 (6 bases). This CDR3 comprises 15 residues. CDR3 nucleotides: TGTGCCAGCACCCCCTCAGGGGCCCCGAACTATGACTACACCTTC. Protein sequence: CASTPSGAPNYDYTF.

Note on this clonotype: This CDR3 is missing its conserved last phenylalanine or tryptophan, likely due to a read error. The chain employs TRBV6-5 and TRBJ2-1; 8 bases match TRBD1. CDR1 MNHEY and CDR2 SVGAGI come from the germline V gene. CDR3 length: 16 amino acids. This chain's CDR3 is CASSYYAGQGADEQFL. The CDR3 coding sequence is TGTGCTAGCAGTTACTACGCGGGGCAGGGGGCAGATGAGCAGTTCTTA.

As to this clonotype: No conserved phenylalanine or tryptophan is present at the end of the CDR3, so a read error is the likely explanation. CDR3 coding DNA: TGTGTCAGCAGTCGCCAGACAGTGCGAGACTACGAGCAGTACATC. Translating gives CVSSRQTVRDYEQYI. V and J are TRBV6-6 and TRBJ2-7; weak D call: TRBD1 (5 bases). The CDR3 has 15 amino acids. From germline, CDR1 is MNHNY and CDR2 SVGAGI (reference sequence).

This clonotype turned up a few times. A read error may be the cause here, since a much bigger clone is one base away. The V call is TRBV6-1, the J call TRBJ1-5, with D unclear. Germline loops: CDR1 MNHNS, CDR2 SASEGT. The CDR3 spans 15 residues. The V and J ends lost 11 bases and 0 bases respectively, with 17 bases between them. The DNA of the CDR3 is TGTGCCTCCAAGGCGATAGGATATAGCAATCAGCCCCAGCATTTT. Encoded protein: CASKAIGYSNQPQHF.

This clonotype has ten or more counts. J is TRBJ1-5 and V is TRBV12-5; 7 bases map to TRBD1. The trim removed 6 bases at V and 0 bases at J, leaving 8 bases unmatched. CDR3 size: 16 residues. Germline V gene data show CDR1 as LGHNT and CDR2 as FRNRAP. In nucleotides, the CDR3 is TGTGCTAGTGGGGGACAGCTTTTTAATAGCAATCAGCCCCAGCATTTT. Protein sequence: CASGGQLFNSNQPQHF.